The clone carrying this T cell receptor beta chain was detected only a few times. TCR beta cDNA came from roughly 550 ng total RNA, primed with a constant-region primer. Library construction for TCR beta comprised three nested multiplex PCR rounds performed with slightly modified ARM-PCR. A C-beta reverse primer was combined with TRBV1-TRBV30 forward primers in the first two PCR rounds, and each round had around 11 cycles. TCRdb reanalysed the multiplex PCR reads using MiXCR and keeps one entry per CDR3 protein. Altogether approximately 73,000 distinct CDR3 sequences are present, roughly 69% being singletons, with the ten largest covering about 30%. Trimming removed 7 bases from V and 0 bases from J, with 8 bases in between. Germline V lookup: CDR1 MDHEN, CDR2 SYDVKM. The CDR3 runs 13 residues. These data originate in a study of tumor-infiltrating lymphocytes in primary liver carcinoma. From unsorted bulk tissue weighing about 20-32 mg, DNA and RNA were co-extracted. Surgical resection was the treatment these patients received for primary liver carcinoma. The patients, who had chronic HBV infection, were treatment-naive (untreated). Whichever tumor sample was examined, it had over 80% viable tumor cells.

Sequences were obtained from liver tumor tissue from sampling region 4. The sample's subset: tumor region T4, right-lateral pole. The TCR originated in a man aged 40-49 years with primary liver carcinoma and hepatitis B virus infection. The chain uses TRBV28 and TRBJ2-3; D is possibly TRBD1 (6 bases). The CDR3 DNA is TGTGCCAGCACTGACAGGAGCACAGATACGCAGTATTTT. Translation gives CASTDRSTDTQYF.